This T cell receptor beta chain was obtained from a study of regulatory T cells in long-lasting Graves disease. This clonotype showed up many times. As yet, its antigen is unknown. Germline CDR1 is SGHKS and CDR2 is YYEKEE (reference sequence). The CDR3 length is 15 residues. Unmatched junction bases numbered 3, after V lost 0 bases and J lost 8 bases. Specified time point: persistent/refractory GD, antithyroid drugs over 5 years with positive TRAb. After RNA was extracted from PBMCs, the TCR library was made from it. Study-wide results and caveats: Persistent Graves' patients showed less TCR diversity than newly diagnosed ones. Fewer public clonotypes were shared by new patients (approximately 970) than by persistent patients (2,741).

iRepertoire HTBI primers and Arm-PCR of CDR3 regions built TCR beta libraries. Using its own MiXCR run on the multiplex PCR reads, TCRdb lists one record per CDR3 protein. The table shows a few hundred thousand distinct CDR3 sequences, with roughly a fifth occurring only once. Sample: peripheral blood mononuclear cells (PBMCs), taken when the disease was refractory, from a patient treated with antithyroid drugs. The sequence was collected from a female donor with Graves disease. This rearrangement joins TRBV5-5 to TRBJ1-6, with 9 positions matching TRBD1. CDR3 sequence: CASSLATGGYSPLHF. The CDR3 nucleotides read TGTGCCAGCAGCTTGGCCACAGGGGGCTATTCACCCCTCCACTTT.